One sample yielded the 29 T cell receptor beta chains listed below, sequenced in a study of long-term antiretroviral therapy in people with HIV. Investigators performed immunoSEQ version v3.0 at survey level. The method was immunoSEQ multiplex PCR; TCRdb's version includes in-frame clones alone and lacks a portion of them. The sample contains under 25,000 clones, 75% to 85% of which appear only once. Material: unsorted PBMCs, obtained 0.5 years after starting antiretroviral therapy. Receptors were obtained from a woman aged 35 to 49 with HIV.

DNA of the CDR3: TGCGCCAGCAGTGGACTAAGGGGGTCGAATTCACCCCTCCACTTT. Amino acids: CASSGLRGSNSPLHF. The chain recombines TRBV5-1 with TRBJ1-6, with D possibly TRBD1 on 6 matching bases. V lost 5 bases and J 7 bases, leaving 16 bases between the germline ends. The CDR3 consists of 15 residues. Germline CDR1 is SGHRS and CDR2 is YFSETQ.

The J gene is TRBJ1-2, the V gene TRBV7-2; D is unclear. CDR1 SGHTA and CDR2 FQGNSA come from the germline V gene. This CDR3 is built from 12 residues. V shed 5 bases and J shed 10 bases, with 14 bases lying between them. In nucleotides, the CDR3 is TGTGCCAGCAGCACCTCGACCCTGCACTACACCTTC. Amino acids: CASSTSTLHYTF.

The chain couples TRBV12-2 to TRBJ1-1. TRBV12-2 is labeled a pseudogene. The CDR3 totals 14 residues. CDR3 DNA: TGTGCAAGTCGCCCCGGGGAGGCCCCAACTGAAGCTTTCTTT. As protein: CASRPGEAPTEAFF.

This clone was detected a few times. The chain is built from TRBV7-8 and TRBJ1-6; 8 bases are shared with TRBD1. After removal of 1 base from V and 10 bases from J, the junction contained 6 bases not matched to a gene. The CDR3 runs to 15 residues. From germline, CDR1 is SGHVS and CDR2 FQNEAQ. CDR3 loop: CASSLGAGGGSPLHF. CDR3 nucleotide sequence: TGTGCCAGCAGCTTAGGGGCAGGGGGCGGGTCACCCCTCCACTTT.

This chain links TRBV7-9 with TRBJ1-3, with 8 bases that match TRBD1. CDR1 is SEHNR and CDR2 is FQNEAQ in the germline V gene (reference sequence). J lost 2 bases, V lost 3 bases, and 0 bases had no gene match. This CDR3 has 14 amino acids. CDR3 DNA sequence: TGTGCCAGCAGCTTGGGACAGGCTGGAAACACCATATATTTT. Amino acids: CASSLGQAGNTIYF.

The gene calls are TRBV5-1 and TRBJ1-1; D ambiguous. CDR1 SGHRS and CDR2 YFSETQ come from the germline V gene. V was pared by 7 bases and J by 6 bases, with 10 bases between. The CDR3 runs 11 residues. DNA of the CDR3: TGCGCCAGCGCCAACGGCGCTGAAGCTTTCTTT. Protein product: CASANGAEAFF.

The count of this clone is one. This chain uses TRBV2 with TRBJ1-2; 11 nucleotides line up with TRBD1. The CDR3 runs 20 residues. Germline-derived CDR1 and CDR2 are SNHLY and FYNNEI. V lost 0 bases, J lost 3 bases, and 15 bases stayed unmatched. CDR3 protein: CASSEALPGTGGGLDYGYTF. CDR3 nucleotides: TGTGCCAGCAGTGAAGCGCTCCCCGGGACAGGGGGAGGCCTTGACTATGGCTACACCTTC.

In its sample, this clone was seen once. V is TRBV6-6 and J is TRBJ1-6; D not certain. Trimming removed 8 bases from V and 3 bases from J, with 8 bases in between. The CDR3 covers 13 residues. CDR1 is MNHNY and CDR2 is SVGAGI in the germline V gene (reference sequence). CDR3 sequence: CASGLDYNSPLHF. In nucleotides, the CDR3 is TGTGCCAGCGGACTGGACTATAATTCACCCCTCCACTTT.

The V call is TRBV30, the J call TRBJ2-7, with 7 nucleotides matching TRBD2. V was clipped by 0 bases and J by 5 bases; unmatched bases: 7. This CDR3 has 14 amino acids. Germline V gene data show CDR1 as GTSNPN and CDR2 as SVGIG (reference sequence). This CDR3 is CAWSVWRETHEQYF. The CDR3 DNA sequence: TGTGCCTGGAGTGTATGGCGGGAGACGCACGAGCAGTACTTC.

V gene TRBV15 combines with J gene TRBJ2-1; no reliable D call. The ends were cut back, 8 bases at V and 0 bases at J, with 8 bases in the middle. Germline CDR1 and CDR2: LNHNV and YYDKDF (reference sequence). The CDR3 is made up of 13 amino acids. The CDR3 loop reads CATSWSSYNEQFF. For the CDR3, the DNA is TGTGCCACCTCTTGGAGCTCCTACAATGAGCAGTTCTTC.

This sequence joins TRBV2 and TRBJ2-2; TRBD1 agrees at 7 bases. Trimming at V came to 6 bases and at J to 5 bases, leaving 6 bases not matched to a gene. Germline V gives CDR1 SNHLY, CDR2 FYNNEI. This CDR3 has 14 residues. For the CDR3, the DNA is TGTGCCAGCAGGCAGACAGGGCCAACCGGGGAGCTGTTTTTT. This sequence encodes CASRQTGPTGELFF.

The chain links TRBV7-2 to TRBJ2-2, with 11 bases matching TRBD2. Germline values: CDR1 SGHTA, CDR2 FQGNSA. The CDR3 length is 19 residues. J was trimmed by 3 bases and V by 2 bases; bases with no gene match: 11. In DNA, the CDR3 is TGTGCCAGCAGCTTATATAGCCTAGCGGGGGGTACAGACACCGGGGAGCTGTTTTTT. This gives the protein CASSLYSLAGGTDTGELFF. Together with reference TRBV7-2 and TRBJ2-2, the CDR3 gives the full variable domain: GAGVSQSPSNKVTEKGKDVELRCDPISGHTALYWYRQSLGQGLEFLIYFQGNSAPDKSGLPSDRFSAERTGGSVSTLTIQRTQQEDSAVYLCASSLYSLAGGTDTGELFFGEGSRLTVL.

The sample holds a few counts of this clone. This sequence joins TRBV2 and TRBJ1-2; D unclear. Between the trimmed V and J ends, which lost 3 bases and 4 bases, there was a span of 15 bases. This CDR3 spans 15 amino acids. Germline values: CDR1 SNHLY, CDR2 FYNNEI. This chain's CDR3 is CASSDFWESTYGYTF. CDR3 in DNA: TGTGCCAGCAGTGATTTCTGGGAGTCGACCTATGGCTACACCTTC.

The rearrangement uses TRBV28 and TRBJ2-3, with 7 bases aligning to TRBD1. J was trimmed by 4 bases and V by 3 bases; bases with no gene match: 7. The germline V gene has CDR1 MDHEN and CDR2 SYDVKM. This CDR3 spans 15 amino acids. This CDR3 reads CASSFRRGGADTQYF. The CDR3 DNA follows: TGTGCCAGCAGTTTTCGTAGAGGGGGCGCAGATACGCAGTATTTT.

The V call is TRBV7-2, the J call TRBJ1-3; 8 positions match TRBD1. Germline values: CDR1 SGHTA, CDR2 FQGNSA. Trimming cost V 6 bases and J 8 bases; bases outside gene matches: 3. This CDR3 has 12 residues. This CDR3 reads CASSYRGDTIYF. CDR3 DNA: TGTGCCAGCAGTTACAGGGGGGACACCATATATTTT.

The genes are TRBV10-3 and TRBJ2-2, with D unclear. V was trimmed by 0 bases and J by 1 base, leaving 3 bases between them. Looked up from germline, CDR1 is ENHRY and CDR2 is SYGVKD. This CDR3 is built from 14 residues. In DNA, the CDR3 is TGTGCCATCAGTGAGTCGCAGAACACCGGGGAGCTGTTTTTT. This sequence encodes CAISESQNTGELFF.

The chain combines TRBV5-8 with TRBJ2-3, with TRBD2 matching over 7 bases. There are 14 residues in the CDR3. V lost 2 bases and J lost 5; bases outside the gene matches: 5. Per the germline V gene, CDR1 is SGHTS and CDR2 is YDEGEE. The CDR3, as DNA: TGTGCCAGCAGCTTCGGACTAGTGAGAGATACGCAGTATTTT. It codes for CASSFGLVRDTQYF.

The chain joins TRBV7-8 to TRBJ1-6; no clear D. Trimming took off 5 bases at V and 3 bases at J, with 11 bases between the two ends. Germline V CDR1 and CDR2: SGHVS, FQNEAQ. The CDR3 is 15 residues long. The CDR3: CASSASGNYNSPLHF. CDR3 sequence (DNA): TGTGCCAGCAGCGCGAGCGGGAACTATAATTCACCCCTCCACTTT.

The rearrangement links TRBV19 to TRBJ2-7; the D gene could be TRBD1 or TRBD2 (5 bases each). The CDR3 length is 14 residues. CDR1 is LNHDA, CDR2 SQIVND, per germline (reference sequence). Trimming removed 5 bases at V and 3 bases at J, with 14 bases between. CDR3 region: CASSPPGRVYEQYF. CDR3 nucleotides: TGTGCCAGTAGTCCACCGGGACGGGTCTACGAGCAGTACTTC.

Here the CDR3 DNA reads TGCGCCAGCAGATCGACTGACACAGATACGCAGTATTTT. It is translated as CASRSTDTDTQYF. This rearrangement joins TRBV10-2 to TRBJ2-3; the D is unclear. The CDR3 loop spans 13 amino acids. V dropped 6 bases and J dropped 2 bases, with 9 bases sitting between them. CDR1 and CDR2 (germline): WSHSY, SAAADI.

The chain joins TRBV27 to TRBJ2-1; unclear D gene. The CDR3 is 16 residues long. Per germline, CDR1 MNHEY and CDR2 SMNVEV (reference sequence). Trimming pared 6 bases from V and 0 bases from J, leaving 15 bases between. The CDR3 protein is CASRYRPNSSYNEQFF. The CDR3 region has the DNA TGTGCCAGCAGATACCGTCCGAATAGCTCCTACAATGAGCAGTTCTTC.

In nucleotides, the CDR3 is TGTGCCTGGAAGGGGCCCTACAGGGCGAACTATGGCTACACCTTC. Protein product: CAWKGPYRANYGYTF. The rearrangement joins TRBV30 to TRBJ1-2, with D possibly being TRBD1 (6 bases). Between the trimmed V and J ends, which lost 4 bases and 2 bases, there was a span of 17 bases. Germline CDR1 GTSNPN, CDR2 SVGIG (reference sequence). The CDR3 totals 15 residues.

The chain joins TRBV27 to TRBJ1-5; TRBD1 might be the D (6 bases). Germline CDR1 reads MNHEY; CDR2 reads SMNVEV (reference sequence). This CDR3 spans 14 amino acids. Trimming cost V 6 bases and J 5 bases, with 14 bases left between them. CDR3 sequence: CASRGTGIYQPQHF. For the CDR3, the DNA is TGTGCCAGCAGGGGCACAGGGATCTATCAGCCCCAGCATTTT.

There are a few counts of this clone. The rearrangement uses TRBV6-1 and TRBJ2-7; D is ambiguous. Germline loops: CDR1 MNHNS, CDR2 SASEGT. Trimming removed 5 bases at V and 5 bases at J, with 16 bases between. CDR3 length: 14 residues. The CDR3 sequence is CASSLRLGIDEQYF. CDR3 DNA sequence: TGTGCCAGCAGTCTTAGGTTGGGTATCGACGAGCAGTACTTC.

The chain joins TRBV27 to TRBJ1-1, with 7 nucleotides matching TRBD1. The CDR3 is made up of 16 amino acids. After removal of 1 base from V and 1 base from J, the junction contained 6 bases not matched to a gene. Germline lookup yields CDR1 MNHEY and CDR2 SMNVEV (reference sequence). In DNA form, the CDR3 reads TGTGCCAGCAGTTTATTGGCTGACAGGGCGAACACTGAAGCTTTCTTT. As protein: CASSLLADRANTEAFF.

The chain employs TRBV7-9 and TRBJ1-6, with D perhaps TRBD1 (5 bases). Trimming took off 2 bases at V and 5 bases at J, with 13 bases between the two ends. The CDR3 runs 16 residues. Germline CDR1 and CDR2: SEHNR and FQNEAQ (reference sequence). The CDR3 sequence: CASSLTRAANNSPLHF. CDR3 nucleotide sequence: TGTGCCAGCAGCTTAACCAGGGCGGCGAATAATTCACCCCTCCACTTT. The whole variable domain, filled in from reference TRBV7-9 and TRBJ1-6, reads DTGVSQNPRHKITKRGQNVTFRCDPISEHNRLYWYRQTLGQGPEFLTYFQNEAQLEKSRLLSDRFSAERPKGSFSTLEIQRTEQGDSAMYLCASSLTRAANNSPLHFGNGTRLTVT.

The chain carries TRBV30 and TRBJ1-4; 11 bases match TRBD1. Looked up from germline, CDR1 is GTSNPN and CDR2 is SVGIG (reference sequence). The CDR3 spans 14 residues. J was trimmed by 8 bases and V by 4 bases; bases with no gene match: 6. CDR3 region: CAWTKGTGGEKLFF. The CDR3 DNA is TGTGCCTGGACCAAGGGGACAGGGGGAGAAAAACTGTTTTTT.

V and J are TRBV15 and TRBJ1-2, with TRBD1 matching over 8 bases. CDR1 LNHNV and CDR2 YYDKDF come from the germline V gene (reference sequence). The junction had 1 base not matched to a gene; V was cut back by 0 bases and J by 7 bases. The CDR3 sequence is 13 residues long. The CDR3: CATSRDQGAGYTF. CDR3 DNA: TGTGCCACCAGCAGAGATCAGGGGGCTGGCTACACCTTC. The full variable domain, completed using reference TRBV15 and TRBJ1-2, is DAMVIQNPRYQVTQFGKPVTLSCSQTLNHNVMYWYQQKSSQAPKLLFHYYDKDFNNEADTPDNFQSRRPNTSFCFLDIRSPGLGDTAMYLCATSRDQGAGYTFGSGTRLTVV.

This clone has just one count. The chain joins TRBV30 to TRBJ2-7, with D uncertain. In germline, CDR1 is GTSNPN, CDR2 SVGIG (reference sequence). With 5 bases removed from V and 0 bases from J, the gap between germline ends came to 8 bases. CDR3 length: 12 amino acids. The CDR3 region is CAWGSSSYEQYF. CDR3 DNA sequence: TGTGCCTGGGGATCTAGCTCCTACGAGCAGTACTTC.